This section outlines one T cell receptor beta chain sequence together with its context. Antigen specificity is unknown. The data belong to a study of cytomegalovirus exposure and HLA in healthy donors. Study background: From about 170 million T cells, an earlier analysis saw roughly 120 million unique TCR beta sequences.

The germline gives CDR1 GTSNPN, CDR2 SVGIG (reference sequence). Losses at the gene ends were 2 bases for V and 4 bases for J; bases not matched to a gene: 8. The CDR3 is 15 residues long. Points from the study as a whole: Excluded were some V segments that proved indistinguishable, including TRBV6-2 and TRBV6-3. V- and J-gene trimming of TCR beta was linked (in a later analysis) to a missense DCLRE1C variant.

The PCR employed 60 Vbeta primers together with 13 Jbeta primers. The method was immunoSEQ multiplex PCR; TCRdb's version includes in-frame clones alone and lacks a portion of them. The data contain more than 95,000 clones, about 69% of them singletons. The clonotype was recovered from a woman aged 18-29 years in good health and CMV-seronegative. Sequencing was performed on PBMCs. This chain links TRBV30 with TRBJ1-5, with TRBD1 matching over 7 bases. The CDR3 spells CAWSFAGGGNQPQHF. CDR3 in DNA: TGTGCCTGGAGTTTCGCAGGGGGTGGAAATCAGCCCCAGCATTTT.